The 15 T cell receptor beta chains below come from one sample, sequenced in a study of blood T cell repertoires in COVID-19. Using immunoSEQ multiplex PCR, the repertoire was profiled, and TCRdb retains in-frame clones only, with some absent. The table shows about 380,000 clones, with 70% to 90% occurring only once. Source material: PBMCs or T cells enriched from blood (not recorded which). The receptors originated from a woman aged 18-30 years who had recovered from COVID-19.

The rearrangement joins TRBV14 to TRBJ1-6; D gene unclear. This CDR3 contains 16 residues. The germline V gene encodes CDR1 SGHDN and CDR2 FVKESK. Trimming took 2 bases from V and 0 from J, leaving 8 bases between them. Here the CDR3 reads CASSQRTSSYNSPLHF. For the CDR3, the DNA is TGTGCCAGCAGCCAAAGAACTAGCTCCTATAATTCACCCCTCCACTTT.

The table lists this clone with a count of one. The rearrangement uses TRBV9 and TRBJ1-2; TRBD1 matches 11 bases. Germline CDR1 reads SGDLS; CDR2 reads YYNGEE. The CDR3 is 16 amino acids. With V trimmed by 0 bases and J by 5 bases, 6 bases remained unmatched. Written as DNA, the CDR3 is TGTGCCAGCAGCGTAGGACCGGGACAGGGGGATTATGGCTACACCTTC. As protein: CASSVGPGQGDYGYTF.

The CDR3 DNA reads as TGTGCCAGCAGCTCCGACCCTAGCGGTGGAGAGACCCAGTACTTC. This translates into CASSSDPSGGETQYF. The J gene is TRBJ2-5, the V gene TRBV7-2; 7 nucleotides match TRBD2. Germline CDR1 SGHTA, CDR2 FQGNSA. The CDR3 runs 15 residues. V shed 4 bases, J shed 4 bases, and the junction held 9 bases outside the gene matches.

V is TRBV18 and J is TRBJ1-2; TRBD1 matches 8 bases. The V and J ends lost 2 bases and 7 bases, in that order; junction bases with no gene match: 6. The length of the CDR3 is 14 residues. From germline, CDR1 is KGHSH and CDR2 LQKENI. DNA of the CDR3: TGTGCCAGCTCACCAGGACAGGGAGTGAGTGGCTACACCTTC. As protein: CASSPGQGVSGYTF.

The chain recombines TRBV7-9 with TRBJ1-1; TRBD1 matches 7 bases. In germline, CDR1 is SEHNR, CDR2 FQNEAQ (reference sequence). The V gene end was trimmed by 2 bases and the J gene end by 8 bases; junction bases not matched to a gene: 8. CDR3 length equals 14 residues. The CDR3 here is CASSLQGVRTEAFF. The CDR3 nucleotides are TGTGCCAGCAGCTTACAGGGGGTGAGAACAGAAGCTTTCTTT.

V gene TRBV6-1 combines with J gene TRBJ2-2; no definite D call. The V end lost 3 bases, the J end lost 6 bases, and 11 bases lay between the germline ends. The germline V gene has CDR1 MNHNS and CDR2 SASEGT. The CDR3 is 14 amino acids. The CDR3, as DNA: TGTGCCAGCAGTGACCTAATATACCCCGGGGAGCTGTTTTTT. Its translation: CASSDLIYPGELFF.

The rearrangement uses TRBV9 and TRBJ1-2, with 8 positions matching TRBD1. This CDR3 contains 14 residues. V lost 4 bases to trimming and J lost 7 bases; unmatched junction nucleotides: 9. The germline CDR1 and CDR2 sequences are SGDLS and YYNGEE. The CDR3 is CASSLTDRGGGYTF. For the CDR3, the DNA is TGTGCCAGCAGCCTTACCGACAGGGGAGGTGGCTACACCTTC.

V gene TRBV14 combines with J gene TRBJ2-3; 7 nucleotides line up with TRBD2. The ends lost 6 bases at V and 0 bases at J; junction bases unmatched: 6. The CDR3 extends over 15 amino acids. Germline loops: CDR1 SGHDN, CDR2 FVKESK. The CDR3 region has the DNA TGTGCCAGCAGTCTAGCGGCCCCTAGCACAGATACGCAGTATTTT. It is translated as CASSLAAPSTDTQYF.

The rearrangement uses TRBV5-1 and TRBJ1-2; TRBD1 aligns across 9 bases. V shed 6 bases, J shed 2 bases, and the junction held 8 bases outside the gene matches. CDR3 size: 15 residues. CDR1 is SGHRS, CDR2 YFSETQ, per germline. DNA for the CDR3: TGCGCCAGCAATGAAGGGACAGGGCACAACTATGGCTACACCTTC. Translated, it gives CASNEGTGHNYGYTF.

This chain uses TRBV4-3 with TRBJ2-6, with no clear D. Germline CDR1 and CDR2: LGHNA and YSLEER. V was cut by 4 bases and J by 1 base, with 8 bases left in between. The CDR3 is 15 amino acids. The CDR3 bases are TGCGCCAGCAGCCGGCTTAATTCTGGGGCCAACGTCCTGACTTTC. It codes for CASSRLNSGANVLTF.

The chain combines TRBV2 with TRBJ2-3; 8 bases match TRBD2. This CDR3 spans 15 amino acids. Germline loops: CDR1 SNHLY, CDR2 FYNNEI. Losses at the gene ends were 6 bases for V and 1 base for J; bases not matched to a gene: 6. The CDR3 protein is CASSLLAARTDTQYF. The CDR3 bases are TGTGCCAGCAGCCTACTAGCGGCCCGCACAGATACGCAGTATTTT.

This chain connects TRBV2 to TRBJ2-7, with a possible D match to TRBD2 (5 bases). This CDR3 spans 15 amino acids. Per germline, CDR1 SNHLY and CDR2 FYNNEI. V lost 7 bases and J 2 bases, leaving 18 bases between the germline ends. The CDR3 loop is CASTRLDSPPYEQYF. The DNA of the CDR3 is TGTGCCAGCACTAGATTGGACTCGCCCCCCTACGAGCAGTACTTC. The whole variable domain, filled in from reference TRBV2 and TRBJ2-7, reads EPEVTQTPSHQVTQMGQEVILRCVPISNHLYFYWYRQILGQKVEFLVSFYNNEISEKSEIFDDQFSVERPDGSNFTLKIRSTKLEDSAMYFCASTRLDSPPYEQYFGPGTRLTVT.

This chain connects TRBV11-2 to TRBJ2-7, with a weak D call TRBD2 (5 bases). Trimming left V 1 base short and J 0 bases short, with 16 bases between. Germline CDR1 is SGHAT and CDR2 is FQNNGV. The CDR3 is made up of 17 amino acids. CDR3 sequence (DNA): TGTGCCAGCAGCTTAGGAAAACGGACGGGAAACTCCTACGAGCAGTACTTC. This sequence encodes CASSLGKRTGNSYEQYF. Using reference TRBV11-2 and TRBJ2-7 for the parts outside the CDR3, the full variable domain is EAGVAQSPRYKIIEKRQSVAFWCNPISGHATLYWYQQILGQGPKLLIQFQNNGVVDDSQLPKDRFSAERLKGVDSTLKIQPAKLEDSAVYLCASSLGKRTGNSYEQYFGPGTRLTVT.

The chain employs TRBV11-2 and TRBJ1-5; 10 positions agree with TRBD1. CDR1 is SGHAT and CDR2 is FQNNGV in the germline V gene. This CDR3 has 17 residues. V lost 5 bases to trimming and J lost 0 bases; unmatched junction nucleotides: 7. The CDR3 loop reads CASSAGTGVYSNQPQHF. CDR3 DNA sequence: TGTGCCAGCAGCGCCGGGACAGGGGTCTATAGCAATCAGCCCCAGCATTTT.

This clone was seen a single time. V usage is TRBV9 and J usage is TRBJ1-2; 12 nucleotides align to TRBD1. CDR3 length equals 17 residues. The ends lost 3 bases at V and 4 bases at J; junction bases unmatched: 10. The germline V gene encodes CDR1 SGDLS and CDR2 YYNGEE. The CDR3: CASSAGDRGRAGYGYTF. The CDR3 nucleotides are TGTGCCAGCAGCGCTGGGGACAGGGGGCGGGCGGGCTATGGCTACACCTTC.